The rows below give T cell receptor beta chains drawn from one sample of a study of neurological immune-mediated disorders. MiXCR was run by TCRdb on the 5' RACE reads, yielding one entry per CDR3 protein. The sample records around 19,000 distinct CDR3 sequences, about 11% being singletons. The source material was CD8+ T cells from blood. The receptors come from a woman in her 50s in good health. Both conserved end residues are part of each CDR3. A D gene is named only where the DNA matches it firmly. The size entry gives once, few, many, or a class for an expanded clone.

TRBV27	many	TRBJ2-7	NA	TGTGCCAGCAGTTTATCAGGGGACGAGCAGTACTTC	CASSLSGDEQYF
TRBV9	many	TRBJ2-3	NA	TGTGCCAGCAGTGCGCGCCCGCAGTATTTT	CASSARPQYF
TRBV6-6	many	TRBJ2-7	NA	TGTGCCAGCAGTGACTTCCTTTCGGACGACGAGCAGTACTTC	CASSDFLSDDEQYF
TRBV7-2	many	TRBJ2-2	TRBD2	TGTGCCAGCAGCTCCGGACTAGCGGGAGAGGGGGAGCTGTTTTTT	CASSSGLAGEGELFF
TRBV9	many	TRBJ2-2	TRBD1	TGTGCCAGCAGCGCTGGGACAGCGAACACCGGGGAGCTGTTTTTT	CASSAGTANTGELFF
TRBV12-3/TRBV12-4	many	TRBJ2-7	NA	TGTGCCAGCAGTTTTGGGCCTGCCTACGAGCAGTACTTC	CASSFGPAYEQYF
TRBV2	many	TRBJ2-2	NA	TGTGCCAGCAGTGAATCTGCGGTAGTAAACACCGGGGAGCTGTTTTTT	CASSESAVVNTGELFF
TRBV27	many	TRBJ2-7	NA	TGTGCCAGCAGTCCCCCGGCTGGGGAGCAGTACTTC	CASSPPAGEQYF
TRBV5-1	many	TRBJ1-1	NA	TGCGCCAGCAGCTTGGATGGGGGCTACACTGAAGCTTTCTTT	CASSLDGGYTEAFF
TRBV5-1	many	TRBJ1-5	NA	TGCGCCAGCAGCTTGGGGGCAGGGGCTCAGCCCCAGCATTTT	CASSLGAGAQPQHF
TRBV12-3/TRBV12-4	many	TRBJ2-1	TRBD1	TGTGCCAGCAAACCGAGAGGGGGCCCCTCTACCCCGCAGTTCTTC	CASKPRGGPSTPQFF
TRBV27	many	TRBJ2-7	TRBD1	TGTGCCAGCAGTTTAACAGGGGGCCGGGACGAGCAGTACTTC	CASSLTGGRDEQYF
TRBV28	many	TRBJ2-7	NA	TGTGCCAGCAGTTTCGACAAGACAGGAGCATCCTACGAGCAGTACTTC	CASSFDKTGASYEQYF
TRBV29-1	many	TRBJ2-3	NA	TGCAGCGCTCATACAGATACGCAGTATTTT	CSAHTDTQYF
TRBV7-7	many	TRBJ1-1	NA	TGTGCCAGCAGCTTGAACGTCGGGGGCACGGCTGAAGCTTTCTTT	CASSLNVGGTAEAFF
TRBV19	many	TRBJ2-7	NA	TGTGCCAGTAGTACCACCCTTGGGACCGTCACCTCCTACGAGCAGTACTTC	CASSTTLGTVTSYEQYF
TRBV28	many	TRBJ1-4	NA	TGTGCCAGCAGTTTCCCCAATCAGGGGATTCAGTGGGAATATGAAAAACTGTTTTTT	CASSFPNQGIQWEYEKLFF
TRBV18	many	TRBJ2-5	TRBD1	TGTGCCAGCTCACCACGGGACAGGGGCGACCAAGAGACCCAGTACTTC	CASSPRDRGDQETQYF
TRBV20-1	many	TRBJ2-1	TRBD2	TGCAGTGCTAGTAGGCTAGCGGGGAACAATGAGCAGTTCTTC	CSASRLAGNNEQFF
TRBV20-1	many	TRBJ1-2	NA	TGCAGTGCTCGGACCACCGGCTACACCTTC	CSARTTGYTF
TRBV28	many	TRBJ2-2	NA	TGTGCCAGCAGGGAGGGGAACACCGGGGAGCTGTTTTTT	CASREGNTGELFF
TRBV4-3	many	TRBJ1-6	NA	TGCGCCAGCAGCCAAGATTCTGGAGCCTTAGGATCACCCCTCCACTTT	CASSQDSGALGSPLHF
TRBV7-6	many	TRBJ1-1	TRBD1	TGTGCCAGCAGCTTAGAGACCGCGACAGGGATGAACACTGAAGCTTTCTTT	CASSLETATGMNTEAFF
TRBV12-3/TRBV12-4	many	TRBJ2-3	NA	TGTGCCAGCAGTTTAGCGCTCACAGATACGCAGTATTTT	CASSLALTDTQYF
TRBV7-6	medium-sized	TRBJ2-1	NA	TGTGCCAGCAGCTTATCTCGACAGTATGAGCAGTTCTTC	CASSLSRQYEQFF
TRBV3-1	many	TRBJ2-1	NA	TGTGCCAGCAGCCAAGATTGGGCGGGGTACAATGAGCAGTTCTTC	CASSQDWAGYNEQFF
TRBV5-1	few	TRBJ2-3	TRBD1	TGCGCCAGCAGCTTGGGACAGGGAGTATTCCCAGATACGCAGTATTTT	CASSLGQGVFPDTQYF
TRBV7-6	few	TRBJ2-5	NA	TGTGCCAGCAGCTCGGGACAAATGTACCAAGAGACCCAGTACTTC	CASSSGQMYQETQYF
TRBV6-2/TRBV6-3	many	TRBJ1-5	NA	TGTGCCAGCAGTTACACAACAAGGGCGCAGCCCCAGCATTTT	CASSYTTRAQPQHF
TRBV12-3/TRBV12-4	many	TRBJ1-1	NA	TGTGCCAGCAGTTTAAGTTCAGGGATGAACACTGAAGCTTTCTTT	CASSLSSGMNTEAFF
TRBV20-1	many	TRBJ1-1	NA	TGCAGTGCTAGTCAGAGTATCATGAACACTGAAGCTTTCTTT	CSASQSIMNTEAFF